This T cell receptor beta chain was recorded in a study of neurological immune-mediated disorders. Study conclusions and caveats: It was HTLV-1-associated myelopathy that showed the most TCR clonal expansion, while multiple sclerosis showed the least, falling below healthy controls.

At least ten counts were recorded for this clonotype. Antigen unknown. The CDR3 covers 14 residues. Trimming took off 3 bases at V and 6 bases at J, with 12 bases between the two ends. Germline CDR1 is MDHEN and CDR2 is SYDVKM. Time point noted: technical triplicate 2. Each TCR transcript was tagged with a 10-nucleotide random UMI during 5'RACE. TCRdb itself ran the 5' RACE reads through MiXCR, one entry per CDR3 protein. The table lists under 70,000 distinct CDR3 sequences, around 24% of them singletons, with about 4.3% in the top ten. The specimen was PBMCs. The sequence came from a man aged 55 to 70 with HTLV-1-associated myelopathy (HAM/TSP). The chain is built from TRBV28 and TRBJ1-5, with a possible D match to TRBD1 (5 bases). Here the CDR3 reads CASSFGGTAQPQHF. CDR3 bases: TGTGCCAGCAGTTTCGGGGGAACGGCTCAGCCCCAGCATTTT.